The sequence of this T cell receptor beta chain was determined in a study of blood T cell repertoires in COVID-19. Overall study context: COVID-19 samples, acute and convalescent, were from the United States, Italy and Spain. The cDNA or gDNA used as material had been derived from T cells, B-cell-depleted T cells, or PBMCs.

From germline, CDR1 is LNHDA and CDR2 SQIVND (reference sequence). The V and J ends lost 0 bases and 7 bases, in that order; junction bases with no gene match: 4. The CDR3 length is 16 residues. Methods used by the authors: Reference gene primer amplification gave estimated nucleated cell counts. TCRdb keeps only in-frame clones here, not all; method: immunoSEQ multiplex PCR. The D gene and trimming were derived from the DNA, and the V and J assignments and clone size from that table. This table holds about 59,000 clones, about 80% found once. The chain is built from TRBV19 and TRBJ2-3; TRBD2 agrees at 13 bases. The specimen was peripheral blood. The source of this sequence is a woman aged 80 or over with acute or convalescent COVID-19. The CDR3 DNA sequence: TGTGCCAGTAGTATAGAAGGGACTAGCGGGGCGTATACGCAGTATTTT. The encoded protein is CASSIEGTSGAYTQYF.